These T cell receptor beta chains were read from a single sample in a study of molecular identifiers for immune sequencing clone quantification. Via MiXCR, TCRdb re-called the PCR reads, giving one row per CDR3 protein. The table has 250,000 to 400,000 distinct CDR3 sequences, about a fifth seen once. Sequencing input: naive CD8+ T cells from blood, with Jurkat cell RNA spiked in. The receptors shown here come from a human donor in good health. Some libraries in this study had Jurkat cell RNA spiked in. Both conserved end residues are part of each CDR3. The D gene is left open where the match is weak. A clone size is listed for some rows: how often the clone was seen (once, few, many), or a class if it is expanded.

V gene	J gene	D gene	clone size	CDR3 protein	CDR3 DNA
TRBV27	TRBJ2-2	-	-	CAGSMSPGLLGELSF	TGTGCCGGCAGTATGTCCCCAGGGTTACTGGGGGAGCTGTCTTTT
TRBV13	TRBJ2-1	-	once	CASSLNKGPPEFF	TGTGCCAGCAGCTTAAATAAAGGACCCCCGGAGTTCTTC
TRBV7-9	TRBJ2-2	-	-	CASSLYPGNTGELFF	TGTGCCAGCAGCTTATACCCCGGGAACACCGGGGAGCTGTTTTTT
TRBV7-9	TRBJ2-5	TRBD2	many	CASSALPAGEETQYF	TGTGCCAGCAGCGCCTTACCAGCGGGAGAAGAGACCCAGTACTTC
TRBV7-9	TRBJ1-3	-	many	CASSQLDISGNTIYF	TGTGCCAGCAGCCAACTAGACATATCTGGAAACACCATATATTTT
TRBV6-5	TRBJ1-6	-	many	CASSFGTDPGSYNSPLHF	TGTGCCAGCAGTTTCGGGACGGACCCCGGCTCCTATAATTCACCCCTCCACTTT
TRBV27	TRBJ2-7	TRBD1	many	CASSLQGAVYEQYF	TGTGCCAGCAGCTTACAGGGGGCTGTCTACGAGCAGTACTTC
TRBV19	TRBJ2-1	-	many	CASSALPKSVYEQFF	TGTGCCAGTAGCGCTCTGCCCAAGTCCGTCTATGAGCAGTTCTTC
TRBV6-2/TRBV6-3	TRBJ2-7	TRBD1	many	CASSYDQTGERPYEQYF	TGTGCCAGCAGCTACGATCAGACAGGGGAGAGACCCTACGAGCAGTACTTC
TRBV7-2	TRBJ2-7	-	many	CASKGINF	TGTGCCAGCAAGGGGATAAACTTC
TRBV20-1	TRBJ2-7	TRBD1	few	CSAREQGYSYEQYF	TGCAGTGCTAGAGAACAGGGGTACTCCTACGAGCAGTACTTC
TRBV10-1	TRBJ2-3	-	-	CASSEGRTTDTQYF	TGCGCCAGCAGTGAAGGGCGGACCACAGATACGCAGTATTTT
TRBV30	TRBJ1-2	TRBD1	-	CASRQGNGYTF	TGTGCCTCCCGACAGGGAAATGGCTACACCTTC
TRBV7-9	TRBJ1-1	-	many	CASSLPGYTEAFF	TGTGCCAGCAGCTTGCCAGGCTACACTGAAGCTTTCTTT
TRBV4-1	TRBJ2-5	TRBD1	many	CASSQDPGGPETQYF	TGCGCCAGCAGCCAAGATCCAGGGGGCCCAGAGACCCAGTACTTC
TRBV12-3/TRBV12-4	TRBJ2-3	TRBD2	many	CASSSAGDTDTQYF	TGTGCCAGCAGTTCAGCGGGGGACACAGATACGCAGTATTTT
TRBV2	TRBJ2-7	TRBD2	many	CASSEVAGGGSYEQYF	TGTGCCAGCAGTGAAGTGGCGGGAGGAGGGTCCTACGAGCAGTACTTC
TRBV13	TRBJ1-4	-	many	CASSLGGTVSFF	TGTGCCAGCAGCTTAGGGGGAACAGTCAGTTTTTTT
TRBV20-1	TRBJ2-2	-	-	CSARIANTGELFF	TGCAGTGCTAGAATAGCAAACACCGGGGAGCTGTTTTTT
TRBV6-2/TRBV6-3	TRBJ2-2	-	many	CASSYTHKNTGELFF	TGTGCCAGCAGTTATACCCACAAGAACACCGGGGAGCTGTTTTTT
TRBV9	TRBJ1-3	-	many	CASSVEAGLGNTIYF	TGTGCCAGCAGCGTAGAGGCAGGTTTGGGAAACACCATATATTTT
TRBV5-6	TRBJ1-2	-	many	CASTEGGRDGYTF	TGTGCCAGCACTGAGGGGGGTAGAGATGGCTACACCTTC
TRBV27	TRBJ2-1	TRBD1	-	CASSLCGTGGYEQFF	TGTGCCAGCAGTTTATGTGGGACAGGGGGCTATGAGCAGTTCTTC
TRBV27	TRBJ1-2	TRBD1	-	CASSRGDGADYGYTF	TGTGCCAGCAGCAGGGGGGACGGGGCAGACTATGGCTACACCTTC
TRBV12-3/TRBV12-4	TRBJ1-1	TRBD1	many	CASSSFGRGNAEAFF	TGTGCCAGCAGTTCCTTCGGCAGGGGGAACGCTGAAGCTTTCTTT
TRBV20-1	TRBJ2-3	-	many	CSACTGQITDTQYF	TGCAGTGCTTGTACCGGACAGATCACAGATACGCAGTATTTT
TRBV12-3/TRBV12-4	TRBJ1-4	-	many	CASSPSRGATNEKLFF	TGTGCCAGCAGCCCCTCTCGGGGGGCAACTAATGAAAAACTGTTTTTT
TRBV27	TRBJ1-2	TRBD1	few	CASSPDRGSGYTF	TGTGCCAGCAGTCCAGACAGGGGGTCTGGCTACACCTTC
TRBV27	TRBJ2-7	TRBD2	-	CAGSLSFSGLYEQYF	TGTGCCGGCAGTTTATCTTTTAGCGGGCTGTACGAGCAGTACTTC
TRBV2	TRBJ2-2	-	many	CASSAHLGQGLNTGELFF	TGTGCCAGCAGTGCTCATCTGGGCCAGGGCCTGAACACCGGGGAGCTGTTTTTT
TRBV9	TRBJ2-5	-	-	CASGGGSNRETQYF	TGTGCCAGCGGCGGCGGGTCTAATCGAGAGACCCAGTACTTC
TRBV29-1	TRBJ2-3	TRBD2	many	CSAPGGMGSTDTQYF	TGCAGCGCGCCGGGAGGGATGGGGAGCACAGATACGCAGTATTTT
TRBV28	TRBJ2-3	TRBD2	many	CASSELGEREETSTDTQYF	TGTGCCAGCAGTGAGCTGGGGGAGCGGGAGGAGACCAGCACAGATACGCAGTATTTT
TRBV7-2	TRBJ2-1	-	many	CASSLARRGNEQFF	TGTGCCAGCAGCTTAGCCCGGCGCGGGAATGAGCAGTTCTTC
TRBV6-2/TRBV6-3	TRBJ1-1	-	many	CASSYWAGPTEAFF	TGTGCCAGCAGTTACTGGGCAGGGCCCACTGAAGCTTTCTTT
TRBV3-1	TRBJ2-5	-	-	CASSQDLASVLQETQYF	TGTGCCAGCAGCCAAGATTTGGCTAGCGTTCTCCAAGAGACCCAGTACTTC
TRBV12-3/TRBV12-4	TRBJ1-1	-	-	CASSLSGLKVTEAFF	TGTGCCAGCAGTTTAAGTGGTCTGAAGGTGACTGAAGCTTTCTTT
TRBV19	TRBJ2-3	TRBD2	few	CASSLGLALTDTQYF	TGTGCCAGTAGTCTGGGACTAGCTCTGACAGATACGCAGTATTTT
TRBV6-1	TRBJ2-4	TRBD2	-	CASSPSGGANIQYF	TGTGCCAGCAGCCCCAGCGGGGGGGCGAACATTCAGTACTTC
TRBV5-4	TRBJ2-7	-	many	CASSLGLTAYEQYF	TGTGCCAGCAGCTTGGGTCTCACAGCCTACGAGCAGTACTTC
TRBV29-1	TRBJ2-7	-	many	CSATDSEYEQYF	TGCAGCGCCACGGACAGTGAGTACGAGCAGTACTTC
TRBV29-1	TRBJ2-7	TRBD1	many	CSVTTGKYEQYF	TGCAGCGTTACGACAGGGAAGTACGAGCAGTACTTC
TRBV20-1	TRBJ1-6	-	-	CSARDNSPLHF	TGCAGTGCTAGGGATAATTCACCCCTCCACTTT
TRBV14	TRBJ2-5	TRBD2	many	CASSQDGTSGLQETQYF	TGTGCCAGCAGCCAAGATGGAACTAGCGGTCTACAAGAGACCCAGTACTTC
TRBV15	TRBJ2-3	TRBD2	-	CATSRTPLAALRADTQYF	TGTGCCACCAGCAGAACACCTCTAGCGGCCCTGAGGGCAGATACGCAGTATTTT
TRBV7-9	TRBJ2-7	-	many	CASSQTGLVYEQYF	TGTGCCAGCAGCCAGACGGGACTGGTCTACGAGCAGTACTTC
TRBV27	TRBJ2-1	-	-	CASSLAFYNEQFF	TGTGCCAGCAGTTTAGCCTTCTACAATGAGCAGTTCTTC
TRBV7-9	TRBJ2-4	TRBD2	few	CASSSLLRLAEDEVRAKNIQYF	TGTGCCAGCAGCTCCCTTCTCCGACTAGCGGAGGACGAAGTTAGAGCCAAAAACATTCAGTACTTC
TRBV7-8	TRBJ2-2	TRBD1	many	CASSYGTVGELFF	TGTGCCAGCAGCTACGGGACAGTCGGGGAGCTGTTTTTT
TRBV24-1	TRBJ2-2	-	-	CATSEYTGELFF	TGTGCCACCAGTGAATACACCGGGGAGCTGTTTTTT
TRBV6-5	TRBJ2-3	TRBD1	few	CASSLNRGLSTDTQYF	TGTGCCAGCAGTTTGAACAGGGGGCTGAGCACAGATACGCAGTATTTT
TRBV7-9	TRBJ2-7	TRBD2	few	CASSGKTSGSDEQYF	TGTGCCAGCAGCGGAAAGACTAGCGGGAGCGACGAGCAGTACTTC
TRBV3-1	TRBJ2-7	TRBD2	many	CASSPGRNSEQYF	TGTGCCAGCAGCCCCGGGAGGAACAGCGAGCAGTACTTC
TRBV6-2/TRBV6-3	TRBJ2-7	TRBD1	many	CASRGLGWEQYF	TGTGCCAGTAGGGGGCTTGGTTGGGAGCAGTACTTC
TRBV11-2	TRBJ2-7	TRBD1	-	CASSLWPGSETGVYEQCF	TGTGCCAGCAGCTTATGGCCCGGTTCCGAGACAGGGGTCTACGAGCAGTGCTTC
TRBV12-3/TRBV12-4	TRBJ1-5	-	-	CVSSLWVDNQPQHF	TGTGTCAGCAGCCTGTGGGTTGACAATCAGCCCCAGCATTTT
TRBV7-3	TRBJ2-1	-	few	CASSLVSRGDEQFF	TGTGCCAGCAGCTTAGTTTCTAGAGGGGATGAGCAGTTCTTC